The sequence of this TCR beta chain was determined in a study of OX40 agonist ivuxolimab in advanced cancers. Study overall: Males comprised approximately 81% of the group, whose mean age was approximately 62 years (range roughly 23 to 80). The study's findings and limits: Clonal expansion was among the lowest in partial responders at 0.1-3.0 mg/kg, especially CD8+. CD8+ T cells were the subset that, on average, had more expanded clones than CD4+. At 0.1 to 3.0 mg/kg, CD4+ and CD8+ blood T cells expanded clonally by week 6.

Using immunoSEQ multiplex PCR, the repertoire was profiled, and TCRdb retains in-frame clones only, with some absent. The sample holds tens of thousands of clones, nearly 85% seen once. Regarding this clone: Its antigen is unidentified.

The length of the CDR3 is 18 residues. The material was CD4+ or CD8+ T cells sorted from blood, obtained in a trial of the OX40 agonist ivuxolimab. The sequence was obtained from an adult with an advanced solid tumor such as melanoma, head and neck, liver or kidney cancer. This chain links TRBV12-2 with TRBJ2-5; TRBD2, the table's D call, lacks a check against the DNA. TRBV12-2 is described as a pseudogene. CDR3 sequence (DNA): TGTGCAAGTCGCTCCAGACATACTAGCGGGAGGGCATGCGGGACCCAGTACTTC. Amino acids: CASRSRHTSGRACGTQYF.